One and the same sample provided the 4 T cell receptor beta chains below, sequenced in a study of OX40 agonist ivuxolimab in advanced cancers. Sequenced by immunoSEQ multiplex PCR; TCRdb stores in-frame clones only, minus some. The sample holds roughly 66,000 clones, about 85% seen once. The specimen was CD4+ or CD8+ T cells sorted from blood, collected in a trial of the OX40 agonist ivuxolimab. All receptors derive from an adult with an advanced solid tumor such as melanoma, head and neck, liver or kidney cancer.

The chain carries TRBV5-6 and TRBJ2-7, with D possibly TRBD2 on 7 matching bases. The CDR3 is 15 amino acids. Deletions cut 1 base from V and 2 bases from J, with 13 bases between. Germline V CDR1 and CDR2: SGHDT, YYEEEE. This CDR3 reads CASSLPSGGTYEQYF. In nucleotides, the CDR3 is TGTGCCAGCAGCTTGCCTTCGGGGGGCACCTACGAGCAGTACTTC.

V usage is TRBV5-4 and J usage is TRBJ1-5; D is unclear. V was trimmed by 4 bases and J by 7 bases, leaving 12 bases between them. This CDR3 is built from 13 residues. Germline V lookup: CDR1 SGHNT, CDR2 YYREEE (reference sequence). The CDR3 nucleotides read TGTGCCAGCAGCCCGGACGGGCGCCAGCCCCAGCATTTT. Translation: CASSPDGRQPQHF.

The chain links TRBV11-2 to TRBJ2-4; D unresolved. This CDR3 region has 14 residues. V was clipped by 5 bases and J by 0 bases, with 8 bases between them. Germline V gene lookup returns CDR1 SGHAT and CDR2 FQNNGV. Here the CDR3 reads CASSPDPAKNIQYF. In DNA form, the CDR3 reads TGTGCCAGCAGCCCCGATCCAGCCAAAAACATTCAGTACTTC. Filled out from reference TRBV11-2 and TRBJ2-4, the complete variable domain reads EAGVAQSPRYKIIEKRQSVAFWCNPISGHATLYWYQQILGQGPKLLIQFQNNGVVDDSQLPKDRFSAERLKGVDSTLKIQPAKLEDSAVYLCASSPDPAKNIQYFGAGTRLSVL.

This clone came up once. The rearrangement joins TRBV5-1 to TRBJ2-3; D unresolved. The CDR3 runs 16 residues. Germline assignment: CDR1 SGHRS and CDR2 YFSETQ. DNA for the CDR3: TGCGCTTCTTACAGCGCCCCATTGGCGATCATAGATACGCAGTATTTT. Protein: CASYSAPLAIIDTQYF.